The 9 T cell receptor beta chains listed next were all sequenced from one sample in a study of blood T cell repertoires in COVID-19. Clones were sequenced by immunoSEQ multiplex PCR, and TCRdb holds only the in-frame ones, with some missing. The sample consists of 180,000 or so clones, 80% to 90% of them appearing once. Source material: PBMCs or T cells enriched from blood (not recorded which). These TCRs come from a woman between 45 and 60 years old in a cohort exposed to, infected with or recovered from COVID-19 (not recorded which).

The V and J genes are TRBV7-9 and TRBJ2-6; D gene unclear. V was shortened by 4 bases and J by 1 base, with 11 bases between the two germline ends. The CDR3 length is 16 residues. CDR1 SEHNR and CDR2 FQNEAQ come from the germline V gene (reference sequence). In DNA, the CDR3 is TGTGCCAGCAGCTCCCTAGAAGCTTCTGGGGCCAACGTCCTGACTTTC. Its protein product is CASSSLEASGANVLTF. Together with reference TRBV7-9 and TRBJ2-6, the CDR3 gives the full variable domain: DTGVSQNPRHKITKRGQNVTFRCDPISEHNRLYWYRQTLGQGPEFLTYFQNEAQLEKSRLLSDRFSAERPKGSFSTLEIQRTEQGDSAMYLCASSSLEASGANVLTFGAGSRLTVL.

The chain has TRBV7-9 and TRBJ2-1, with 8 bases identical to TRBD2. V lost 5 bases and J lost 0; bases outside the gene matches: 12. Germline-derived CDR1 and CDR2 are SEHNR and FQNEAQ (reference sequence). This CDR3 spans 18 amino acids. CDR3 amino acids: CASSHNSGIIGSYNEQFF. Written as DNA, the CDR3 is TGTGCCAGCAGCCATAATAGCGGGATAATAGGCTCCTACAATGAGCAGTTCTTC.

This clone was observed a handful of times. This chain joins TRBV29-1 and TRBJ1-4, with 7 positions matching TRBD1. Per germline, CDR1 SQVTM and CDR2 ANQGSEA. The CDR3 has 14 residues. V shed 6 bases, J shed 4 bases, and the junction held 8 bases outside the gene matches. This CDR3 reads CSVGRDRYNEKLFF. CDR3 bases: TGCAGCGTGGGCCGGGACAGATATAATGAAAAACTGTTTTTT.

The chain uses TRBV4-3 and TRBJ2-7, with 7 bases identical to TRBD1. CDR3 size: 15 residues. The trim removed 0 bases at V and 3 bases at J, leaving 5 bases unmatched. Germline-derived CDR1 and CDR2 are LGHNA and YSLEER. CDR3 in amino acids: CASSQDQGGFYEQYF. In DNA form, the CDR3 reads TGCGCCAGCAGCCAAGATCAAGGGGGCTTCTACGAGCAGTACTTC.

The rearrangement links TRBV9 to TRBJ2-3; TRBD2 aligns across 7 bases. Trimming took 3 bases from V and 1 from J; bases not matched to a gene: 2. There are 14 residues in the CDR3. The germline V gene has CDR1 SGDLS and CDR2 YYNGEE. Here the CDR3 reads CASSARGGTDTQYF. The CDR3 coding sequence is TGTGCCAGCAGCGCCCGGGGGGGCACAGATACGCAGTATTTT.

The CDR3 DNA follows: TGTGCCAGCAGCTCCCCAGTTGGTGCAGATACGCAGTATTTT. This gives the protein CASSSPVGADTQYF. This chain links TRBV7-2 with TRBJ2-3; D not resolved. Germline CDR1 and CDR2: SGHTA and FQGNSA. V was cut by 4 bases and J by 4 bases, with 12 bases left in between. This CDR3 is 14 amino acids long.

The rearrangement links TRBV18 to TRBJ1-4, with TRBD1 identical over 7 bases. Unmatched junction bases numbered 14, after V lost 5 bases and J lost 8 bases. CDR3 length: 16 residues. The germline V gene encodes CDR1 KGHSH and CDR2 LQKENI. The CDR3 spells CASSSGLDRAVEKLFF. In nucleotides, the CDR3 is TGTGCCAGCTCATCCGGGCTCGACAGGGCTGTAGAAAAACTGTTTTTT. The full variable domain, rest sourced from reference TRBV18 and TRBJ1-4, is NAGVMQNPRHLVRRRGQEARLRCSPMKGHSHVYWYRQLPEEGLKFMVYLQKENIIDESGMPKERFSAEFPKEGPSILRIQQVVRGDSAAYFCASSSGLDRAVEKLFFGSGTQLSVL.

CDR3 nucleotide sequence: TGTGCCAGCCGCTCGGACAGAAACACCATATATTTT. Amino acids: CASRSDRNTIYF. This sequence joins TRBV28 and TRBJ1-3; tentative D call: TRBD1 (5 bases). There are 12 residues in the CDR3. The V end lost 8 bases, the J end lost 5 bases, and 10 bases lay between the germline ends. CDR1 is MDHEN, CDR2 SYDVKM, per germline.

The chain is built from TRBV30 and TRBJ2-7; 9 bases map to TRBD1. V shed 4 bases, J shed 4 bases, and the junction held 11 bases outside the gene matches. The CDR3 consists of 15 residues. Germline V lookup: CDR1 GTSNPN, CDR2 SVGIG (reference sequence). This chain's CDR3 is CAWKYGYRGRYEQYF. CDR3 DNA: TGTGCCTGGAAGTATGGTTACAGGGGGCGTTACGAGCAGTACTTC. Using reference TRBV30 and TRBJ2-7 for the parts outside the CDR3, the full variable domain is SQTIHQWPATLVQPVGSPLSLECTVEGTSNPNLYWYRQAAGRGLQLLFYSVGIGQISSEVPQNLSASRPQDRQFILSSKKLLLSDSGFYLCAWKYGYRGRYEQYFGPGTRLTVT.